The T cell receptor (beta chain) described here comes from a study of type 1 regulatory T cells. Study as a whole: An in vitro protocol generated T-allo10, a Tr1-enriched, alloantigen-specific CD4 T cell product. Whole-study results and caveats: Compared with non-Tr1 cells, Tr1 cells showed a narrower TCR repertoire.

About this clonotype itself: The antigen is unknown.

MiXCR was run by TCRdb on the reads, yielding one entry per CDR3 protein. The data contain tens of thousands of distinct CDR3 sequences, less than 25% of them seen just once; the ten biggest clones take up 8% to 9%. V was trimmed by 1 base and J by 7 bases, leaving 4 bases between them. This CDR3 is built from 11 residues. Per the germline V gene, CDR1 is GTSNPN and CDR2 is SVGIG (reference sequence). The rearrangement uses TRBV30 and TRBJ2-2, with no clear D. Sequencing was performed on cultured type 1 regulatory T (Tr1) cells, either the whole culture or a sorted fraction (not recorded which). This receptor was identified in a human donor in good health. Written as DNA, the CDR3 is TGTGCCTGGAGTGCGATCGGGGAGCTGTTTTTT. This codes for CAWSAIGELFF.